The present entry profiles one TCR beta chain with its context. No conserved phenylalanine or tryptophan is present at the end of the CDR3, so a read error is the likely explanation. The template, 500 ng total RNA, yielded TCR beta cDNA made with a constant-region primer. Three nested multiplex PCR rounds, a slightly modified ARM-PCR, produced the libraries for TCR beta. Each of the first two PCR rounds ran about 9 cycles with TRBV1-TRBV30 forward and C-beta reverse primers. TCRdb re-derived calls from the multiplex PCR reads in MiXCR, one entry per CDR3 protein. The table has some 95,000 distinct CDR3 sequences, around 68% seen once. This entry is derived from a study of tumor-infiltrating lymphocytes in primary liver carcinoma. CDR3 length: 14 residues. V was clipped by 9 bases and J by 6 bases; unmatched bases: 8. Germline-derived CDR1 and CDR2 are MNHEY and SVGAGI. For each extraction, RNA and DNA were obtained together from around 18-30 mg of unsorted bulk tissue.

This sequence was found in a man aged 35-49 years with primary liver carcinoma and hepatitis B virus infection. Sequencing used tumor-adjacent normal liver tissue. The chain has TRBV6-5 and TRBJ1-4, with 9 bases matching TRBD1. Written as DNA, the CDR3 is TGTGCCAGTAGAACAGGGGGCGGTGATGAAAAACTGTTTCTT. Translated, it gives CASRTGGGDEKLFL.